The sequence of this T cell receptor (beta chain) was determined in a study of CD8 T cells in ankylosing spondylitis listed by TCRdb under 2017. Background for the entire study: The study set out to find disease-linked TCR variants by profiling T cell receptor beta repertoires in ankylosing spondylitis patients and healthy donors. The full study cohort comprised about 23 ankylosing spondylitis patients and over 95 healthy donors. Peripheral blood was sampled, and synovial fluid was also collected from ankylosing spondylitis patients.

TCRdb shows the sequencer as Illumina HiSeq 2500. TCR beta libraries were prepared by quantitative 5'-RACE with molecular barcodes. The original pipeline was this. A new computational method, built on a probabilistic model of VDJ rearrangement, was used to identify disease-linked TCR variants. TCRdb took the public reads, trimmed them with fastp at Q25, ran MiXCR for clone calling and kept in-frame beta chains. Merged by CDR3 protein, the rows form single entries marked with the most common genes and DNA. The V and J calls were not made by the authors but by TCRdb's processing. For this sample there are roughly 200,000 distinct CDR3 sequences; around 25% appear just once. The ten largest make up roughly 6.7% of the sample. Findings and caveats that apply to the study as a whole: A CD8+ phenotype was shown by the disease-linked clones, which were found at relatively low frequencies in peripheral blood. Blood from ankylosing spondylitis patients appeared to be characterized by a TCR beta motif composed of eight highly homologous amino acid variants. Some motif variants were previously reported in synovial fluid and blood of reactive arthritis patients, suggesting common disease-initiation mechanisms. Significant enrichment of the disease-linked clones was reported in matched synovial fluid samples from ankylosing spondylitis patients.

Regarding this clonotype: The specificity of this receptor is unknown. Base qualities are not at hand, and no much larger clone is one base apart.

V is clipped by 5 bases and J by 5 bases, and the sequence between their germline boundaries is 12 bases long. The CDR3 spans 13 residues, from the cysteine through the phenylalanine. The DNA shown is the 39-base CDR3, in frame from base 1. The germline V gene supplies CDR1 SQVTM and CDR2 ANQGSEA. Here the chain combines TRBV29-1 and TRBJ2-2; the D assignment is uncertain and may be TRBD1 or TRBD2, with 5 bases supporting each. Sequenced material: blood, either unsorted or a sorted T cell fraction (not recorded which). This receptor was taken from a male donor with ankylosing spondylitis or in good health (not recorded which). The nucleotide sequence is TGCAGCGTTTGGGACGTCATGACCGGGGAGCTGTTTTTT. This is translated as CSVWDVMTGELFF.